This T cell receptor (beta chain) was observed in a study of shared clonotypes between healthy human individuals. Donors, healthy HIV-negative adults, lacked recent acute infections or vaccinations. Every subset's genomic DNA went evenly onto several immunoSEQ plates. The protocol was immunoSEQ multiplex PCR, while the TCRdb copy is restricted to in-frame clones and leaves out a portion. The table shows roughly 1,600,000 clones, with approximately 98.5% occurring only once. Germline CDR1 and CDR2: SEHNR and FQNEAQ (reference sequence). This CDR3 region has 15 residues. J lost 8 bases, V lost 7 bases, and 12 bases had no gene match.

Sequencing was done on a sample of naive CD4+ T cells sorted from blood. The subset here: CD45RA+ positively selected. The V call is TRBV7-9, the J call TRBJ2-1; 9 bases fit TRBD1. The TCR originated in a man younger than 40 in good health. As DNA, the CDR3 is TGTGCCAGCACGTCTCTTCGGACAGGGGCCCATGAGCAGTTCTTC. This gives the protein CASTSLRTGAHEQFF.